This T cell receptor beta chain was obtained from a study of shared clonotypes between healthy human individuals. Study-wide context: The composition of the donors was a couple of women and a few men aged 18 to 49.

V lost 0 bases and J lost 2, with 11 bases in between. The germline V gene has CDR1 SGHTA and CDR2 FQGNSA. CDR3 length: 16 residues. The data were produced by immunoSEQ multiplex PCR, yet TCRdb's version contains in-frame clones alone and is incomplete. The table lists approximately 2.5 million clones, approximately 94% of them singletons. The gene calls are TRBV7-2 and TRBJ2-1; D not resolved. Source material: naive CD4+ T cells sorted from blood. Stated subset: CD45RA+ positively selected. This clonotype originated in a man aged 18 to 30 in good health. CDR3 sequence: CASSLAYHPTYNEQFF. Written as DNA, the CDR3 is TGTGCCAGCAGCTTAGCATACCACCCCACCTACAATGAGCAGTTCTTC.